This TCR beta chain was sequenced during a study of blood T cell repertoires in COVID-19. Across the study: Samples taken during acute and convalescent COVID-19 were collected in the United States, Italy and Spain. T cells, B-cell-depleted T cells, or PBMCs provided the cDNA or gDNA that served as material.

In the source study's methods: Amplification of reference gene primers provided the estimated nucleated cell counts. Clones were read by immunoSEQ multiplex PCR, and TCRdb kept only the in-frame ones, dropping some. The DNA gave D and trimming, while V, J and clone size come from that table. This table has under 250,000 clones, more than 75% appearing once. The CDR3 extends over 15 amino acids. Germline CDR1 reads DFQATT; CDR2 reads SNEGSKA (reference sequence). V shed 3 bases and J 6 bases; nucleotides not matched to a gene: 11. The sequence was collected from a man older than 75 with acute or convalescent COVID-19. The chain uses TRBV20-1 and TRBJ2-1, with 7 bases matching TRBD1. The sample taken for sequencing was peripheral blood. The CDR3 is CSASPPGRGFNEQFF. The DNA of the CDR3 is TGCAGTGCTAGTCCCCCGGGCAGGGGGTTCAATGAGCAGTTCTTC.